This TCR beta chain was documented in a study of cytomegalovirus exposure and HLA in healthy donors (dated by TCRdb to the late 2010s). In the study overall: According to an earlier analysis of several hundred of the donors, 200 million or so T cells yielded roughly 100 million unique TCR beta sequences and roughly 280 Gb of sequence data. An early release covering 550 to 650 HLA-typed donors comprised about 300 gigabases of sequencing data and around 80 million unique TCR sequences. Of the 350 to 400 genotyped donors, approximately 83% fell in the genetic ancestry cluster associated with self-reported Caucasian donors. The study aimed to test whether cataloging public T cell receptors could reveal signatures of past pathogen exposure. The study profiled the T cell repertoires of hundreds of subjects by immunosequencing and related them to cytomegalovirus serostatus. A separate validation cohort of roughly 120 different subjects was used in addition to the roughly 620-subject first cohort. To predict cytomegalovirus infection status, the study brought together high-throughput TCR immunosequencing, statistical association of individual TCRs with disease status, and machine learning. To study patterns of TCR occurrence, a later analysis re-analyzed previously published TCR beta repertoires from 666 donors and added high-resolution HLA genotyping. Rather than drawing on any new phenotypic data, the later analysis identified candidate immune exposures from TCR beta sequences and the way those sequences occurred across donors. An earlier analysis of some 500 of the donors applied high-throughput TCR beta sequencing to assess whether each TCR beta V gene segment acted as functional or pseudogenic. Alongside the repertoire data, information on donor age, sex, ethnicity and CMV serostatus was compiled. Genome-wide SNP genotypes for about 60% of the roughly 670 donors were used in a later genetic analysis, which treated that subset as a discovery cohort. Every discovery cohort repertoire had been produced on one sequencing platform. HLA typing included class I and class II loci at four-digit resolution. The number of donors typed differed by locus, with roughly 620-630 for A, B, C, DRB1 and DQB1, more than 500 for DQA1, nearly 610 for DPA1, and some 440 for DPB1. Several DR-DQ haplotypes were handled as single units for association and clustering because linkage in the cohort was strong. Among almost 400 genotyped donors of the cohort, an average of around 240,000 unique TCR beta nucleotide sequences were sequenced per donor, roughly 20% of them non-productive. Findings and caveats that apply to the study as a whole: Roughly uniform sequencing depth across donors was assumed in presence/absence analyses, although this assumption may not hold. In vitro tests confirmed that three of the cytomegalovirus-associated TCR beta chains recognize cytomegalovirus antigens. The only immune exposure information available for the cohort was CMV serostatus. Assigning TCR associations to individual alleles was difficult when HLA alleles, especially DR and DQ, strongly co-occurred. Most CMV-associated TCR beta chains appeared to be HLA-restricted in a later analysis, and the HLA associations seemed to be driven largely by CMV exposure. V-gene and J-gene trimming of TCR beta chains was associated with a missense DCLRE1C variant in a later genetic analysis, and the association was replicated in an independent cohort. This cohort had only TCR beta chains sequenced, and the lack of alpha or paired-chain data limited which features could be detected. The classifier was reported to diagnose cytomegalovirus status with high specificity and sensitivity in both the original cohort and the validation cohort. Some IMGT-functional V segments, including TRBV6-2 and TRBV6-3, could not be distinguished by the 87-base-pair reads and were therefore excluded. Several of the top co-occurrence clusters appeared to be linked to parvovirus B19, influenza, CMV and Epstein-Barr virus, according to a later analysis. According to the authors, the approach could potentially be generalized to other disease states and immunological phenotypes. A later genetic analysis reported fewer N-insertions in productive TCRs among donors in an Asian-associated ancestry cluster than the roughly 720-donor mean. In an earlier analysis of about 540 of the donors, most TCR beta V segments were observed in productive rearrangements about 87% or about 30% of the time, broadly matching IMGT annotations. The study gave a list of 150 to 200 TCR beta chains associated with cytomegalovirus. A further reported finding was that TCR beta sequences accurately predicted the HLA-A and HLA-B alleles for most subjects in the first cohort. Because HLA typing was missing for some donors at each locus, association tests included only the typed subset. Correlated functional status among segregating V segments might be attributable to linkage disequilibrium, but an unknown experimental factor could not be ruled out. Compared with equally common non-associated chains, HLA-associated TCR beta chains in a later analysis were more clonally expanded and had lower generation probabilities. A cluster of highly shared sequence variants was judged likely to represent a technical artifact of the sequencing pipeline. Approximately 16 rarely observed V segments, including chromosome 9 orphons, were excluded from the earlier analysis of just under 600 of the donors because counts were too low. In a later analysis, about 17,000 TCR beta sequences were associated with specific HLA alleles at a false discovery rate of 0.05. While some public TCRs were present in many individuals, most TCR sequences turned up only very rarely across donors. In a later analysis, the rate of TCR association differed among HLA loci, with DRB1 alleles having the most associated TCRs and HLA-C alleles having the fewest.

This clone was counted a few times. What this receptor recognizes is not known. No per-base quality is available; no much larger clone lies one base away. In total, approximately 700 healthy bone marrow donors made up the cohort. All cohort members were sampled while nominally healthy, although unrecorded immune exposures were likely present. The donor was CMV seronegative and belonged to the group of 352 seronegative cohort members. A peripheral blood sample was collected from each donor, and TCR beta sequencing was performed on peripheral blood mononuclear cells. The Qiagen DNeasy Blood Extraction Kit was used to extract genomic DNA from the blood cell samples. The CDR3 holds 15 amino acids from the cysteine to the phenylalanine. Only the CDR3 portion is preserved as DNA: 45 bases, with reading frame beginning at the first base. V and J lose 1 base and 7 bases, and a span of 12 bases separates them. CDR1 SGHNT and CDR2 YYREEE were looked up in the germline V gene (reference sequence).

The method was the immunoSEQ multiplex PCR assay. A mixture of 60 forward primers for TCR Vbeta segments and 13 reverse primers for TCR Jbeta segments was used in the multiplex PCR. The CDR3 region of rearranged TCR beta genes was amplified from genomic DNA by a multiplex PCR assay. Amplified TCR beta libraries were sequenced as 87-base-pair reads on the Illumina HiSeq System. For the original study's pipeline: Across the 500 to 850 repertoires, a later analysis counted approximately 75 million unique TCR beta chains, around 11 million of which were shared by at least two donors. To remove PCR and sequencing errors, raw reads were error-corrected and collapsed into unique sequences using a nearest-neighbor algorithm that merged closely related sequences. CDR3 sequences were aligned to IMGT reference sequences to assign V, D and J gene segments. For a sequence to be retained, at least a six-nucleotide match to both a V gene segment and a J gene segment was required. A rearrangement was called productive if the CDR3 had no stop codons and remained in frame with V and J, and every other rearrangement was called non-productive. Following IMGT convention, CDR3 was defined as the stretch from the second conserved V-encoded cysteine to the conserved J-encoded phenylalanine. The earlier analysis of about 640 of the donors excluded any sequence lacking an unambiguous match to a single V gene segment. In an earlier analysis of some 590 of the donors, V segments were called functional above 56.7% productive rearrangements and were called segregating when the between-donor standard deviation exceeded 5%. To diagnose cytomegalovirus status from the catalog of TCR beta chain sequences, a statistical classification framework was built. A later analysis assigned V and J genes by comparing TCR nucleotide sequences with IMGT/GENE-DB human TR gene sequences. In a later analysis, CDR3 sequences and most-parsimonious VDJ recombination scenarios were assigned using the TCRdist pipeline. A later analysis defined each TCR beta chain by its CDR3 amino acid sequence plus V-gene family, and excluded reads lacking a unique V-gene family. In a later analysis, around 600 highly shared, low-generation-probability nucleotide sequences were removed to address suspected cross-contamination and a sequencing artifact. A later analysis calculated a clonal expansion index for each public chain from normalized within-repertoire ranks of inferred template counts. A later analysis computed generation probabilities with a VDJ recombination model fitted to out-of-frame rearrangements, and checked the results against IGoR. In a later analysis, hypergeometric tests were used to score TCR-TCR, TCR-HLA and TCR-CMV co-occurrence, with a repertoire-size bias correction applied to TCR pairs. In a later analysis, false discovery rates were estimated by permuting HLA or CMV assignments 20 times. In a later analysis, co-occurring TCRs were grouped using DBSCAN, and TCRdist sequence similarity was added for clustering within HLA-allele-positive subsets. For co-occurrence clustering, repertoires with fewer than 30,000 or more than 120,000 public chains were excluded, along with five repertoires with anomalous nucleotide sharing. This is the immuneACCESS table as TCRdb keeps it, with only in-frame sequences that have V and J called. A part of the clones is gone; compared with another copy, unresolved V genes explain less than half, and the rest is unexplained. D and trimming come from the DNA, and the V and J calls and clone size come from that table. The sample includes 100,000 to 150,000 clones, with less than 85% observed a single time. The ten largest clones capture less than 4.5% of the sample.

Sequenced sample: PBMCs. This clonotype was obtained from a woman in her thirties or forties in good health and CMV-seronegative. Rearrangement joined TRBV5-4 to TRBJ1-6; the D gene assignment is ambiguous. The CDR3 region: CASSLYQQSNSPLHF. The DNA reads TGTGCCAGCAGCTTGTATCAACAGAGCAATTCACCCCTCCACTTT.